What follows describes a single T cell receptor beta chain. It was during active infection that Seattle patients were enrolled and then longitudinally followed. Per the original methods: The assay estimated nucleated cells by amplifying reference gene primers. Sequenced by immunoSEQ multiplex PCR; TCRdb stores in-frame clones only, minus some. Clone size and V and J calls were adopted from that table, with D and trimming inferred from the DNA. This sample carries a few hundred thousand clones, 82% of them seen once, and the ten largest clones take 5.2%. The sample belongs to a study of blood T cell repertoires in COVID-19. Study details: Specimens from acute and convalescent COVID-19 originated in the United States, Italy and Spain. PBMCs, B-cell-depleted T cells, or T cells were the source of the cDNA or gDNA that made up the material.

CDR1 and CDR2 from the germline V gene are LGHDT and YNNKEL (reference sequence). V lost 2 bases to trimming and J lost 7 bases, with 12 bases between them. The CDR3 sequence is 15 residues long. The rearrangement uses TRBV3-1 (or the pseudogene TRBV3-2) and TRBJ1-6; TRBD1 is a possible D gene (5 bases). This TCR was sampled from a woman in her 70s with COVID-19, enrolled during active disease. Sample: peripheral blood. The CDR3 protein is CASSQWYRLNSPLHF. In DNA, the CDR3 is TGTGCCAGCAGCCAATGGTACAGGCTGAATTCACCCCTCCACTTT.